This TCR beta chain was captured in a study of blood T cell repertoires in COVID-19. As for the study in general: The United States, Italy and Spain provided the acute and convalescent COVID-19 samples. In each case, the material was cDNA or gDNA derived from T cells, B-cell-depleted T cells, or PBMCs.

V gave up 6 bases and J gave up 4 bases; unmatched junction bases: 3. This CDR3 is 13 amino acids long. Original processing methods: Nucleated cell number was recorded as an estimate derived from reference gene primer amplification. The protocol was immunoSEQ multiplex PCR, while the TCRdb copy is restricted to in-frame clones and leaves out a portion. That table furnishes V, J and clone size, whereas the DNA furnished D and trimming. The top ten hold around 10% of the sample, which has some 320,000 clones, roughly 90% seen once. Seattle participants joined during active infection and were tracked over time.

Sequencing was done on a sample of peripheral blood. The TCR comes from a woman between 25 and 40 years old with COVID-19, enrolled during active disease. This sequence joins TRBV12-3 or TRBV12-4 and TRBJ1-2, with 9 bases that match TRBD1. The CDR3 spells CASSLDRGYGYTF. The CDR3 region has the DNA TGTGCCAGCAGCTTGGACAGGGGCTATGGCTACACCTTC.